The 14 T cell receptor beta chains in this list originate from one sample, sequenced in a study of blood T cell repertoires in COVID-19. Assay used: immunoSEQ multiplex PCR; TCRdb lists only in-frame clones, some missing. The sample lists roughly 160,000 clones, 79% occurring once. Sequenced sample: peripheral blood. These receptors originate from an older woman with COVID-19, enrolled during active disease.

V is TRBV6-5 and J is TRBJ1-2, with D possibly TRBD1 on 5 matching bases. This CDR3 contains 12 residues. V was clipped by 6 bases and J by 8 bases, with 13 bases between them. CDR1 and CDR2 from the germline V gene are MNHEY and SVGAGI. The CDR3 loop reads CASRLTGRGYTF. The CDR3 DNA is TGTGCCAGCAGGCTCACAGGCAGAGGCTACACCTTC.

The V call is TRBV5-4, the J call TRBJ2-3, with D perhaps TRBD2 (6 bases). The V end lost 4 bases, the J end lost 3 bases, and 12 bases lay between the germline ends. This CDR3 comprises 14 residues. Germline CDR1 and CDR2: SGHNT and YYREEE (reference sequence). CDR3 sequence reads: CASSLTRGTDTQYF. Written as DNA, the CDR3 is TGTGCCAGCAGCCTGACGCGGGGTACAGATACGCAGTATTTT.

The chain couples TRBV5-6 to TRBJ1-2; D perhaps matches TRBD1 (5 bases). V gave up 0 bases and J gave up 4 bases, with 10 bases separating them. CDR1 SGHDT and CDR2 YYEEEE come from the germline V gene. The CDR3 runs to 14 residues. The CDR3 sequence: CASSLGGSVYGYTF. The DNA of the CDR3 is TGTGCCAGCAGCTTGGGGGGCTCAGTCTATGGCTACACCTTC.

The chain links TRBV7-3 to TRBJ2-3; the D gene is possibly TRBD2 (5 bases). The ends were cut back, 2 bases at V and 0 bases at J, with 9 bases in the middle. The germline CDR1 and CDR2 sequences are SGHTA and FQGTGA. The CDR3 extends over 15 amino acids. For the CDR3, the DNA is TGTGCCAGCAGCTTAGACGGGAAGAGCACAGATACGCAGTATTTT. Translating gives CASSLDGKSTDTQYF. Filled out from reference TRBV7-3 and TRBJ2-3, the complete variable domain reads GAGVSQTPSNKVTEKGKYVELRCDPISGHTALYWYRQSLGQGPEFLIYFQGTGAADDSGLPNDRFFAVRPEGSVSTLKIQRTERGDSAVYLCASSLDGKSTDTQYFGPGTRLTVL.

The chain employs TRBV7-2 and TRBJ1-1, with 7 bases matching TRBD1. After removal of 5 bases from V and 8 bases from J, the junction contained 11 bases not matched to a gene. The V gene's germline CDR1 is SGHTA and CDR2 FQGNSA. This CDR3 has 14 amino acids. The chain's CDR3 is CASSIRQGTVEAFF. The CDR3 DNA is TGTGCCAGCAGCATACGACAGGGAACGGTAGAAGCTTTCTTT.

This sequence joins TRBV7-9 and TRBJ2-3; 8 nucleotides align to TRBD2. The CDR3 totals 15 residues. Germline CDR1 SEHNR, CDR2 FQNEAQ (reference sequence). With V trimmed by 5 bases and J by 5 bases, 9 bases remained unmatched. CDR3 in DNA: TGTGCCAGCAGCAAAGACGGGGGGGCGATAGATACGCAGTATTTT. Translating it yields CASSKDGGAIDTQYF.

In its sample, this clone was seen many times. This rearrangement joins TRBV7-6 to TRBJ2-1; 7 bases line up with TRBD2. This CDR3 contains 15 residues. Germline loops: CDR1 SGHVS, CDR2 FNYEAQ. V lost 4 bases to trimming and J lost 4 bases; unmatched junction nucleotides: 7. The CDR3 region is CASSSLAGEYNEQFF. In nucleotides, the CDR3 is TGTGCCAGCAGCTCCCTCGCGGGGGAGTACAATGAGCAGTTCTTC.

The chain couples TRBV18 to TRBJ2-2, with 8 bases matching TRBD1. The CDR3 extends over 14 amino acids. Germline V gene lookup returns CDR1 KGHSH and CDR2 LQKENI. With V trimmed by 3 bases and J by 4 bases, 1 base remained unmatched. CDR3 in DNA: TGTGCCAGCTCACCGGGACAGGCCACCGGGGAGCTGTTTTTT. Encoded protein: CASSPGQATGELFF.

This chain links TRBV6-5 with TRBJ2-1, with 8 bases fitting TRBD2. The V segment lost 6 bases and the J segment 6 bases; nucleotides outside the gene matches: 10. The CDR3 is made up of 15 amino acids. Germline CDR1 is MNHEY and CDR2 is SVGAGI. The CDR3 sequence is CASRREGILSNEQFF. CDR3 sequence (DNA): TGTGCCAGCAGACGGGAGGGGATTTTGAGCAATGAGCAGTTCTTC.

V gene TRBV24-1 combines with J gene TRBJ2-3; 9 bases align to TRBD1. The germline V gene encodes CDR1 KGHDR and CDR2 SFDVKD. The CDR3 consists of 15 residues. Trimming at V came to 7 bases and at J to 3 bases, leaving 7 bases not matched to a gene. Here the CDR3 DNA reads TGTGCCACCAGGGCTCCGGGACAGGGAACAGATACGCAGTATTTT. Translated, it gives CATRAPGQGTDTQYF.

This clone was observed a handful of times. The rearrangement uses TRBV9 and TRBJ1-1; no definite D call. The CDR3 contains 15 residues. Germline lookup yields CDR1 SGDLS and CDR2 YYNGEE. V lost 4 bases and J 1 base, leaving 14 bases between the germline ends. DNA of the CDR3: TGTGCCAGCAGCTCAGGCACCCTGGGGAACACTGAAGCTTTCTTT. As protein: CASSSGTLGNTEAFF.

The genes are TRBV5-6 and TRBJ2-2, with D possibly matching TRBD2 (5 bases). The CDR3 consists of 13 residues. V was cut by 4 bases and J by 4 bases, with 8 bases left in between. CDR1 is SGHDT, CDR2 YYEEEE, per germline. The CDR3 sequence: CASSRTATGELFF. The CDR3 region has the DNA TGTGCCAGCAGCCGGACTGCCACCGGGGAGCTGTTTTTT.

The rearrangement joins TRBV5-5 to TRBJ2-7; 8 nucleotides agree with TRBD1. CDR3 length equals 15 residues. Germline V gene lookup returns CDR1 SGHKS and CDR2 YYEKEE (reference sequence). J lost 6 bases, V lost 4 bases, and 12 bases had no gene match. CDR3 bases: TGTGCCAGCAGCCGACAAGGAGACAGGGGCGGCGAGCAGTACTTC. Amino acids: CASSRQGDRGGEQYF.

This chain links TRBV5-1 with TRBJ2-2; weak D call: TRBD2 (5 bases). The V end lost 1 base, the J end lost 0 bases, and 10 bases lay between the germline ends. Germline values: CDR1 SGHRS, CDR2 YFSETQ. The CDR3 loop spans 16 amino acids. The CDR3 is CASSLSSRTNTGELFF. CDR3 nucleotide sequence: TGCGCCAGCAGCTTGTCTAGCAGGACGAACACCGGGGAGCTGTTTTTT.